The clone carrying this TCR beta chain was recorded only once. Its antigen is unknown. The germline V gene encodes CDR1 LGHNA and CDR2 YSLEER. Trimming took 4 bases from V and 4 from J; bases not matched to a gene: 15. CDR3 length equals 18 residues. The source of the sample is a study of cytomegalovirus exposure and HLA in healthy donors. Study information: It was reported in a later analysis that the same platform had been used for the roughly 110 validation repertoires as for the 550 to 750 first-cohort repertoires.

Findings of the study overall: Overall, approximately 150 TCR beta chains were annotated as cytomegalovirus-associated. A few of the chains that were CMV-associated were confirmed in vitro to be specific for CMV antigens. Among TCR sequences, most were rare, though some public TCRs appeared in many donors.

TCRdb's table, derived via immunoSEQ multiplex PCR, lists solely in-frame clones and lacks some. The sample lists under 200,000 clones, around nine tenths occurring once. This TCR came from a woman younger than 35 in good health and CMV-seropositive. The sample comprised PBMCs. This chain links TRBV4-3 with TRBJ2-1; TRBD1 aligns across 8 bases. The CDR3 nucleotides are TGCGCCAGCAGCCGCCTACGGACAGGGAAGGGGCCTTACAATGAGCAGTTCTTC. It specifies CASSRLRTGKGPYNEQFF.